These 19 T cell receptor beta chains came from one sample sequenced in a study of vaccination and CD4 T cells after COVID-19. Indicated treatment: approximately nine-day PBMC culture with coronavirus spike peptide pools or control peptides (ViraFEST assay). An Oncomine TCR Beta short-read assay was used to sequence the DNA from cultured CD4+ T cells. Each CDR3 protein gets one entry after TCRdb re-called the PCR reads with MiXCR. The data contain approximately 26,000 distinct CDR3 sequences, 35% to 50% of them singletons. The antigens of these receptors remain unknown. The specimen sequenced was CD4+ T cells from blood, cultured in vitro. These receptors came from a human donor who had recovered from COVID-19.

V usage is TRBV7-8 and J usage is TRBJ1-3; D is perhaps TRBD1 (5 bases). Germline V gene data show CDR1 as SGHVS and CDR2 as FQNEAQ. Deletions cut 4 bases from V and 0 bases from J, with 7 bases between. The CDR3 has 14 amino acids. The CDR3 region is CASSWGISGNTIYF. CDR3 coding DNA: TGTGCCAGCAGCTGGGGGATCTCTGGAAACACCATATATTTT.

This clonotype was counted a few times. The chain combines TRBV5-1 with TRBJ2-5; 11 nucleotides match TRBD2. Losses at the gene ends were 4 bases for V and 4 bases for J; bases not matched to a gene: 9. Germline CDR1 and CDR2: SGHRS and YFSETQ. The CDR3 covers 16 residues. DNA for the CDR3: TGCGCCAGCAGCACAAATAGCGGGGGGGCGTCAGAGACCCAGTACTTC. Its protein product is CASSTNSGGASETQYF.

The rearrangement uses TRBV21-1 and TRBJ1-1; the tabulated D call, TRBD1, remains unverified against the DNA. TRBV21-1 is designated a pseudogene. The CDR3 loop spans 17 amino acids. The DNA for the CDR3 is TGTGCCAGCAGCAAAGTAGTAAATCCTGGGGGGATGACTGAAGCTTTCTTT. Translation gives CASSKVVNPGGMTEAFF.

This sequence joins TRBV2 and TRBJ2-3; 8 positions agree with TRBD2. Germline V gene lookup returns CDR1 SNHLY and CDR2 FYNNEI. This CDR3 spans 15 amino acids. After removal of 6 bases from V and 2 bases from J, the junction contained 7 bases not matched to a gene. CDR3 region: CASSLGGGHTDTQYF. CDR3 sequence (DNA): TGTGCCAGCAGCCTGGGCGGGGGGCACACAGATACGCAGTATTTT. Full variable domain (outside the CDR3, taken from reference TRBV2 and TRBJ2-3): EPEVTQTPSHQVTQMGQEVILRCVPISNHLYFYWYRQILGQKVEFLVSFYNNEISEKSEIFDDQFSVERPDGSNFTLKIRSTKLEDSAMYFCASSLGGGHTDTQYFGPGTRLTVL.

This clonotype was observed a few times. CDR3 region: CASSSARQGSSSYEQYF. DNA for the CDR3: TGTGCCAGCAGCTCTGCGAGACAGGGCAGCTCCTCCTACGAGCAGTACTTC. The rearrangement uses TRBV7-9 and TRBJ2-7, with 7 bases lining up with TRBD1. The V gene end was trimmed by 4 bases and the J gene end by 0 bases; junction bases not matched to a gene: 12. Germline V gene lookup returns CDR1 SEHNR and CDR2 FQNEAQ (reference sequence). This CDR3 region has 17 residues.

The chain uses TRBV2 and TRBJ1-2; 8 bases align to TRBD1. The CDR3 runs to 19 residues. Germline V gene sequence: CDR1 SNHLY, CDR2 FYNNEI. Trimming at V came to 6 bases and at J to 4 bases, leaving 22 bases not matched to a gene. CDR3 residues: CASSGPSAPGGASVYGYTF. The CDR3 DNA sequence: TGTGCCAGCAGCGGGCCTTCGGCCCCAGGGGGCGCTTCCGTCTATGGCTACACCTTC.

V is TRBV6-1 and J is TRBJ2-7, with 12 bases lining up with TRBD2. The CDR3 has 13 amino acids. Germline V gene lookup returns CDR1 MNHNS and CDR2 SASEGT. V shed 8 bases, J shed 2 bases, and the junction held 1 base outside the gene matches. CDR3 DNA: TGTGCCAGCCGGACTAGCGGGGCCTACGAGCAGTACTTC. As protein: CASRTSGAYEQYF.

The chain employs TRBV20-1 and TRBJ2-4; TRBD1 is a possible D gene (5 bases). Germline assignment: CDR1 DFQATT and CDR2 SNEGSKA (reference sequence). This CDR3 contains 15 residues. The V end lost 6 bases, the J end lost 2 bases, and 17 bases lay between the germline ends. CDR3 amino acids: CSASRDRSTKNIQYF. CDR3 nucleotide sequence: TGCAGTGCAAGCAGGGATAGGTCGACCAAAAACATTCAGTACTTC.

V is TRBV4-3 and J is TRBJ1-6; D not certain. V gave up 3 bases and J gave up 8 bases, with 17 bases separating them. This CDR3 comprises 16 residues. CDR1 is LGHNA and CDR2 is YSLEER in the germline V gene. This CDR3 reads CASSHLPGIRDSPLHF. The DNA of the CDR3 is TGCGCCAGCAGCCACCTCCCGGGGATAAGGGATTCACCCCTCCACTTT.

This chain connects TRBV7-9 to TRBJ2-1; TRBD2 matches 7 bases. Germline V gene sequence: CDR1 SEHNR, CDR2 FQNEAQ (reference sequence). This CDR3 region has 15 residues. V trimming: 1 base; J trimming: 6 bases; junction bases outside the gene matches: 6. CDR3 sequence (DNA): TGTGCCAGCAGCTTAGGTCTAGCGGCACCCAATGAGCAGTTCTTC. Translating gives CASSLGLAAPNEQFF.

This clonotype was recorded only once. The chain is built from TRBV5-1 and TRBJ2-1; D gene uncertain. The CDR3 length is 14 residues. V was clipped by 1 base and J by 5 bases, with 10 bases between them. CDR1 and CDR2 (germline): SGHRS, YFSETQ. The CDR3 loop reads CASSLTWGNNEQFF. The CDR3 DNA is TGCGCCAGCAGCTTGACCTGGGGAAACAATGAGCAGTTCTTC.

The chain combines TRBV19 with TRBJ2-7; 9 bases line up with TRBD1. V was pared by 6 bases and J by 7 bases, with 7 bases of the junction left unmatched. The germline CDR1 and CDR2 sequences are LNHDA and SQIVND (reference sequence). The CDR3 is made up of 13 amino acids. CDR3 nucleotides: TGTGCCAGTAGCTGGACAGGGGTGGGGGAGCAGTACTTC. Residues: CASSWTGVGEQYF.

V gene TRBV28 combines with J gene TRBJ1-2; D possibly corresponds to TRBD1 (5 bases). This CDR3 has 17 amino acids. Trimming pared 6 bases from V and 6 bases from J, leaving 26 bases between. Per the germline V gene, CDR1 is MDHEN and CDR2 is SYDVKM. The CDR3 DNA is TGTGCCAGCAGATCACCCACCCTGACACAGGAGGTGCATGGCTACACCTTC. Encoded protein: CASRSPTLTQEVHGYTF.

This chain links TRBV20-1 with TRBJ1-2; 8 bases line up with TRBD1. Trimming at V came to 3 bases and at J to 8 bases, leaving 8 bases not matched to a gene. CDR1 is DFQATT and CDR2 is SNEGSKA in the germline V gene (reference sequence). The CDR3 covers 13 residues. The CDR3 loop reads CSASATGDSGYTF. The CDR3, as DNA: TGCAGTGCTAGCGCGACAGGGGATAGCGGCTACACCTTC.

Only a few counts were recorded for this clonotype. J is TRBJ1-2 and V is TRBV7-9, with TRBD1 matching 7 bases. This CDR3 has 14 residues. Trimming cost V 2 bases and J 5 bases; bases outside gene matches: 5. Germline assignment: CDR1 SEHNR and CDR2 FQNEAQ (reference sequence). The CDR3: CASSLMDRTYGYTF. The CDR3 nucleotides are TGTGCCAGCAGCTTAATGGACAGGACTTATGGCTACACCTTC.

This clonotype was observed a few times. This rearrangement joins TRBV15 to TRBJ2-7, with TRBD1 matching over 7 bases. The V and J ends lost 0 bases and 2 bases, in that order; junction bases with no gene match: 7. This CDR3 contains 16 residues. Germline V gives CDR1 LNHNV, CDR2 YYDKDF (reference sequence). CDR3 sequence: CATSRDKGRGTYEQYF. In DNA, the CDR3 is TGTGCCACCAGCAGAGATAAGGGCAGGGGGACCTACGAGCAGTACTTC.

J is TRBJ2-1 and V is TRBV6-1; D gene ambiguous. This CDR3 is built from 16 residues. The V and J ends lost 5 bases and 0 bases respectively, with 14 bases between them. Germline CDR1 and CDR2: MNHNS and SASEGT. The CDR3 sequence is CASSPAGPSSYNEQFF. CDR3 coding DNA: TGTGCCAGCAGTCCCGCCGGACCGAGCTCCTACAATGAGCAGTTCTTC.

The chain carries TRBV12-3 or TRBV12-4 and TRBJ1-5; unclear D gene. V was pared by 3 bases and J by 4 bases, with 7 bases between. The CDR3 covers 13 residues. For the CDR3, the DNA is TGTGCCAGCAGTTTCTCCGAAAATCAGCCCCAGCATTTT. It encodes CASSFSENQPQHF.

This clonotype turned up a few times. The genes are TRBV10-1 and TRBJ2-3; D is undetermined. The V end was cut by 6 bases, the J end by 2 bases, with 6 bases between. This CDR3 comprises 12 residues. Germline CDR1 and CDR2: WNHNN and SYGVQD (reference sequence). The CDR3 reads CASRGNTDTQYF. CDR3 nucleotides: TGCGCCAGCAGAGGGAACACAGATACGCAGTATTTT.